Listed here are 5 T cell receptor beta chains from one sample, sequenced in a study of cytomegalovirus exposure and HLA in healthy donors. 60 Vbeta and 13 Jbeta primers were used in PCR. The method was immunoSEQ multiplex PCR; TCRdb's version includes in-frame clones alone and lacks a portion of them. The data contain over 150,000 clones, 68% of them seen just once; the ten biggest clones take up about 2.9%. Material: PBMCs. The origin of the receptors is a woman aged 40 to 50 in good health and CMV-seropositive.

The chain combines TRBV4-2 with TRBJ1-1; possible D gene TRBD1, 5 bases. The germline gives CDR1 LGHNA, CDR2 YNFKEQ. V lost 0 bases and J 0 bases, leaving 8 bases between the germline ends. This CDR3 has 15 amino acids. The CDR3 DNA sequence: TGTGCCAGCAGCCAAGAGGCAGGGTTGAACACTGAAGCTTTCTTT. It encodes CASSQEAGLNTEAFF.

The chain couples TRBV25-1 to TRBJ2-2, with a weak D call TRBD1 (5 bases). CDR1 is MGHDK, CDR2 SYGVNS, per germline. This CDR3 has 15 residues. V was shortened by 1 base and J by 5 bases, with 11 bases between the two germline ends. CDR3 bases: TGTGCCAGCAGTGAATGGGGCTTTAGAACCGGGGAGCTGTTTTTT. Translating gives CASSEWGFRTGELFF.

The chain employs TRBV28 and TRBJ2-7, with 9 bases matching TRBD1. V lost 4 bases to trimming and J lost 7 bases; unmatched junction nucleotides: 11. Looked up from germline, CDR1 is MDHEN and CDR2 is SYDVKM. The CDR3 has 15 amino acids. The CDR3 DNA reads TGTGCCAGCAGTTCGTCCGGGACAGGGAACAGGGAGCAGTACTTC. It codes for CASSSSGTGNREQYF.

V is TRBV21-1 and J is TRBJ2-7; TRBD1, the table's D call, was not compared with the DNA. TRBV21-1 is noted as a pseudogene. The CDR3 is 16 amino acids. This CDR3 is CASSKAAQPHSYEQYF. The CDR3 coding sequence is TGTGCCAGCAGCAAAGCGGCCCAACCTCACTCCTACGAGCAGTACTTC.

This clone has only a few counts. J is TRBJ2-7 and V is TRBV2; 9 positions match TRBD1. Germline values: CDR1 SNHLY, CDR2 FYNNEI. This CDR3 is 13 amino acids long. V lost 7 bases to trimming and J lost 7 bases; unmatched junction nucleotides: 8. The CDR3 nucleotides are TGTGCCAGCAAGCCTAGGACAGGGGAAGAGCAGTACTTC. This translates into CASKPRTGEEQYF. The full variable domain, rest sourced from reference TRBV2 and TRBJ2-7, is EPEVTQTPSHQVTQMGQEVILRCVPISNHLYFYWYRQILGQKVEFLVSFYNNEISEKSEIFDDQFSVERPDGSNFTLKIRSTKLEDSAMYFCASKPRTGEEQYFGPGTRLTVT.